This T cell receptor beta chain is drawn from a study of glioma-infiltrating T cells after dendritic cell vaccination. V was pared by 1 base and J by 3 bases, with 6 bases between. Per the germline V gene, CDR1 is LNHNV and CDR2 is YYDKDF (reference sequence). The CDR3 runs 14 residues. Clones were sequenced by immunoSEQ multiplex PCR, and TCRdb holds only the in-frame ones, with some missing. The sample carries around 89,000 clones, approximately 84% recorded once. Whole-study results and caveats: TCR clonality showed no direct relationship with survival.

As concerns this clone: Antigen specificity is unknown.

This specimen was blood, taken before dendritic cell vaccination. This clonotype was obtained from a human donor with glioblastoma. The chain carries TRBV15 and TRBJ1-4; D is unclear. CDR3 in DNA: TGTGCCACCAGCAGAGTCTCAGCTAATGAAAAACTGTTTTTT. Translated, it gives CATSRVSANEKLFF.